Reported below is one TCR beta chain. This sample is drawn from a study of technical replicates of blood from several donors. This CDR3 comprises 14 residues. The V end lost 2 bases, the J end lost 13 bases, and 15 bases lay between the germline ends. Germline V gene data show CDR1 as MNHNS and CDR2 as SASEGT. This table comes from immunoSEQ multiplex PCR, and its TCRdb copy is limited to in-frame clones, with some not included. The sample carries about 49,000 clones, roughly 90% recorded once. This clonotype originated in a human donor in good health. Some clones in this sample may be carry-over from other donors' samples. The gene calls are TRBV6-1 and TRBJ1-6; no reliable D call. What was sequenced was PBMCs. The CDR3 region has the DNA TGTGCCAGCAGTGAATACATTGGTCTAGGCCCCCTCCACTTT. It yields the protein CASSEYIGLGPLHF.